The 13 T cell receptor beta chains in this list originate from one sample, sequenced in a study of early T cells in non-severe SARS-CoV-2 infection. MiXCR, applied by TCRdb to the 5' RACE reads, yields one record per CDR3 protein. The table lists about 130,000 distinct CDR3 sequences, 15% of them singletons. Sequencing was performed on whole blood. All receptors derive from an adult who was a healthcare worker with PCR-confirmed SARS-CoV-2 infection or an uninfected control (not recorded which).

The rearrangement links TRBV7-2 to TRBJ1-4; no firm D call. Per the germline V gene, CDR1 is SGHTA and CDR2 is FQGNSA. The CDR3 is made up of 14 amino acids. V shed 5 bases and J shed 6 bases, with 13 bases lying between them. The CDR3 reads CASSQRRADEKLFF. DNA for the CDR3: TGTGCCAGCAGCCAGAGGCGAGCAGATGAAAAACTGTTTTTT.

CDR3 residues: CASRQGVEKLFF. DNA of the CDR3: TGTGCCAGCCGACAGGGGGTTGAAAAACTGTTTTTT. J is TRBJ1-4 and V is TRBV6-1; 9 bases match TRBD1. The germline gives CDR1 MNHNS, CDR2 SASEGT. CDR3 length: 12 residues. V trimming: 8 bases; J trimming: 7 bases; junction bases outside the gene matches: 2.

The chain has TRBV20-1 and TRBJ2-7; D remains unclear. Looked up from germline, CDR1 is DFQATT and CDR2 is SNEGSKA (reference sequence). The CDR3 is made up of 14 amino acids. Trimming pared 1 base from V and 2 bases from J, leaving 12 bases between. The CDR3 region is CSARVGSTAYEQYF. CDR3 DNA sequence: TGCAGTGCTAGAGTGGGTTCTACGGCCTACGAGCAGTACTTC.

This clonotype was counted a single time. The chain couples TRBV7-6 to TRBJ1-6; the D is unclear. V lost 1 base and J lost 9, with 10 bases in between. Germline lookup yields CDR1 SGHVS and CDR2 FNYEAQ. The CDR3 length is 14 residues. CDR3 nucleotide sequence: TGTGCCAGCAGCTTAGGGGTAGGCGGTTCACCCCTCCACTTT. Protein: CASSLGVGGSPLHF. Full variable domain (rest looked up from reference TRBV7-6 and TRBJ1-6): GAGVSQSPRYKVTKRGQDVALRCDPISGHVSLYWYRQALGQGPEFLTYFNYEAQQDKSGLPNDRFSAERPEGSISTLTIQRTEQRDSAMYRCASSLGVGGSPLHFGNGTRLTVT.

The chain has TRBV28 and TRBJ2-1; D ambiguous. The CDR3 covers 12 residues. Trimming took off 6 bases at V and 5 bases at J, with 8 bases between the two ends. Germline loops: CDR1 MDHEN, CDR2 SYDVKM. CDR3 loop: CASRSTDNEQFF. The DNA for the CDR3 is TGTGCCAGCAGATCCACAGACAATGAGCAGTTCTTC. Filled out from reference TRBV28 and TRBJ2-1, the complete variable domain reads DVKVTQSSRYLVKRTGEKVFLECVQDMDHENMFWYRQDPGLGLRLIYFSYDVKMKEKGDIPEGYSVSREKKERFSLILESASTNQTSMYLCASRSTDNEQFFGPGTRLTVL.

This chain joins TRBV30 and TRBJ2-2, with D possibly being TRBD1 or TRBD2 (5 bases each). The CDR3 consists of 15 residues. Deletions cut 0 bases from V and 8 bases from J, with 16 bases between. Germline lookup yields CDR1 GTSNPN and CDR2 SVGIG (reference sequence). The CDR3 loop is CAWSVPWGTLGELFF. The CDR3 DNA is TGTGCCTGGAGTGTCCCCTGGGGGACGCTGGGGGAGCTGTTTTTT.

The V call is TRBV12-3 or TRBV12-4, the J call TRBJ2-5; D call uncertain. The CDR3 is made up of 11 amino acids. Trimming stripped 5 bases from V and 5 bases from J, with 6 bases between. CDR3: CASSPDETQYF. CDR3 in DNA: TGTGCCAGCAGTCCCGATGAGACCCAGTACTTC.

This clonotype appeared a few times. The chain joins TRBV2 to TRBJ2-1; D gene ambiguous. Germline values: CDR1 SNHLY, CDR2 FYNNEI. V dropped 7 bases and J dropped 5 bases, with 12 bases sitting between them. This CDR3 is 13 amino acids long. In DNA form, the CDR3 reads TGTGCCAGCACGGGCGATACTAACAATGAGCAGTTCTTC. It specifies CASTGDTNNEQFF. Complete variable domain (other parts from reference TRBV2 and TRBJ2-1): EPEVTQTPSHQVTQMGQEVILRCVPISNHLYFYWYRQILGQKVEFLVSFYNNEISEKSEIFDDQFSVERPDGSNFTLKIRSTKLEDSAMYFCASTGDTNNEQFFGPGTRLTVL.

This clonotype appeared many times. The chain uses TRBV6-1 and TRBJ1-1, with a tentative D call TRBD1 (5 bases). CDR1 is MNHNS, CDR2 SASEGT, per germline. The V end lost 8 bases, the J end lost 4 bases, and 14 bases lay between the germline ends. The CDR3 has 13 residues. The CDR3 here is CASRGGQGTEAFF. CDR3 nucleotide sequence: TGTGCCAGCCGTGGCGGGCAGGGCACTGAAGCTTTCTTT.

This clonotype was picked up a small number of times. The V gene is TRBV12-3 or TRBV12-4, the J gene TRBJ1-5; D is perhaps TRBD1 (5 bases). The V end lost 8 bases, the J end lost 2 bases, and 7 bases lay between the germline ends. CDR3 length: 12 amino acids. The CDR3 is CASRRGNQPQHF. The CDR3 DNA reads as TGTGCCAGCCGCAGGGGCAATCAGCCCCAGCATTTT.

The rearrangement uses TRBV6-6 and TRBJ1-3; 8 bases map to TRBD1. The CDR3 totals 15 residues. V was pared by 0 bases and J by 4 bases, with 2 bases of the junction left unmatched. The germline CDR1 and CDR2 sequences are MNHNY and SVGAGI (reference sequence). CDR3 protein: CASSYSTGAGNTIYF. CDR3 DNA sequence: TGTGCCAGCAGTTACTCGACAGGGGCCGGAAACACCATATATTTT.

This sequence joins TRBV25-1 and TRBJ2-2; 10 bases map to TRBD2. The V and J ends lost 7 bases and 7 bases, in that order; junction bases with no gene match: 15. Per germline, CDR1 MGHDK and CDR2 SYGVNS. The length of the CDR3 is 17 residues. CDR3 sequence (DNA): TGTGCCAGCATAGGAACTAGCGGGGTTGACGGTAGCGGGGAGCTGTTTTTT. Protein product: CASIGTSGVDGSGELFF. Full variable domain (outside the CDR3, taken from reference TRBV25-1 and TRBJ2-2): EADIYQTPRYLVIGTGKKITLECSQTMGHDKMYWYQQDPGMELHLIHYSYGVNSTEKGDLSSESTVSRIRTEHFPLTLESARPSHTSQYLCASIGTSGVDGSGELFFGEGSRLTVL.

The genes are TRBV6-2 or TRBV6-3 and TRBJ1-3; TRBD1 agrees at 8 bases. The CDR3 consists of 17 residues. Germline V lookup: CDR1 MNHEY, CDR2 SVGEGT. With 5 bases clipped from V and 0 bases from J, the junction kept 9 bases outside the gene matches. CDR3 in DNA: TGTGCCAGCAGTGGAAGACAGGGGCAGAGCTCTGGAAACACCATATATTTT. Translation: CASSGRQGQSSGNTIYF.